Each of the 31 T cell receptor beta chains below was sequenced from the same sample in a study of blood T cell repertoires in COVID-19. Sequencing used immunoSEQ multiplex PCR; TCRdb keeps in-frame clones, though not all of them. The table has roughly 41,000 clones, around four fifths seen once. The sequencing input was peripheral blood. The receptors originated from a man between 45 and 60 years old with active COVID-19.

V gene TRBV27 combines with J gene TRBJ2-2, with 13 bases identical to TRBD2. This CDR3 comprises 17 residues. V shed 5 bases and J 2 bases; nucleotides not matched to a gene: 5. Germline loops: CDR1 MNHEY, CDR2 SMNVEV (reference sequence). CDR3 sequence (DNA): TGTGCCAGCAGTCCGACTAGCGGGGGGACCAACACCGGGGAGCTGTTTTTT. Translated: CASSPTSGGTNTGELFF.

This chain connects TRBV11-2 to TRBJ2-2, with TRBD2 matching 8 bases. This CDR3 spans 16 amino acids. The trim removed 1 base at V and 2 bases at J, leaving 3 bases unmatched. Germline CDR1 reads SGHAT; CDR2 reads FQNNGV. CDR3 loop: CASSLGSGGNTGELFF. The CDR3 DNA reads TGTGCCAGCAGCTTAGGGAGCGGGGGAAACACCGGGGAGCTGTTTTTT.

The rearrangement links TRBV10-1 to TRBJ2-7; TRBD1 is a possible D gene (5 bases). Trimming stripped 5 bases from V and 4 bases from J, with 6 bases between. The CDR3 sequence is 11 residues long. Germline V lookup: CDR1 WNHNN, CDR2 SYGVQD (reference sequence). The CDR3 here is CASSSGYEQYF. The CDR3 DNA sequence: TGCGCCAGCAGTTCAGGGTACGAGCAGTACTTC.

The V call is TRBV10-3, the J call TRBJ2-7; 10 nucleotides line up with TRBD2. The CDR3 runs 15 residues. V shed 0 bases and J 3 bases; nucleotides not matched to a gene: 2. Germline values: CDR1 ENHRY, CDR2 SYGVKD. The DNA of the CDR3 is TGTGCCATCAGTGAGTCGGCTAGCGGGGGCTACGAGCAGTACTTC. Its translation: CAISESASGGYEQYF.

The rearrangement joins TRBV2 to TRBJ2-1; TRBD2 matches at 8 bases. The germline CDR1 and CDR2 sequences are SNHLY and FYNNEI. This CDR3 has 16 residues. V lost 6 bases to trimming and J lost 0 bases; unmatched junction nucleotides: 7. DNA for the CDR3: TGTGCCAGCAGAGACATAGCGGGGAGCTCCTACAATGAGCAGTTCTTC. Its protein is CASRDIAGSSYNEQFF.

This chain connects TRBV7-6 to TRBJ2-1; 7 bases are shared with TRBD2. This CDR3 has 17 residues. Trimming cost V 2 bases and J 1 base; bases outside gene matches: 8. Germline V gene data show CDR1 as SGHVS and CDR2 as FNYEAQ. The CDR3 sequence: CASSLRPPGGSYNEQFF. For the CDR3, the DNA is TGTGCCAGCAGCTTAAGGCCCCCGGGGGGATCCTACAATGAGCAGTTCTTC.

The chain links TRBV6-4 to TRBJ2-1; 9 bases match TRBD1. The CDR3 is 14 residues long. The germline gives CDR1 MRHNA, CDR2 SNTAGT. Trimming took 6 bases from V and 6 from J; bases not matched to a gene: 6. Here the CDR3 reads CASSIQGAGNEQFF. The CDR3 DNA follows: TGTGCCAGCAGCATACAGGGGGCCGGCAATGAGCAGTTCTTC.

The chain carries TRBV7-7 and TRBJ2-1; TRBD2 matches at 8 bases. CDR3 length: 16 residues. CDR1 and CDR2 (germline): SSHAT, FNYEAQ (reference sequence). Germline trimming cut 3 bases from V and 7 bases from J; bases unmatched to any gene: 11. This CDR3 is CASSFGLAGGTNEQFF. DNA for the CDR3: TGTGCCAGCAGCTTTGGACTAGCTGGGGGGACGAATGAGCAGTTCTTC. Full variable domain (rest looked up from reference TRBV7-7 and TRBJ2-1): GAGVSQSPRYKVTKRGQDVTLRCDPISSHATLYWYQQALGQGPEFLTYFNYEAQPDKSGLPSDRFSAERPEGSISTLTIQRTEQRDSAMYRCASSFGLAGGTNEQFFGPGTRLTVL.

This rearrangement joins TRBV2 to TRBJ2-7; no firm D call. This CDR3 is built from 14 residues. Trimming cost V 7 bases and J 0 bases, with 13 bases left between them. Germline CDR1 SNHLY, CDR2 FYNNEI. This chain's CDR3 is CASMGALGSYEQYF. The CDR3 DNA reads TGTGCCAGCATGGGCGCGCTGGGCTCCTACGAGCAGTACTTC.

This clone is medium-sized. V usage is TRBV28 and J usage is TRBJ1-1; 7 bases align to TRBD1. After removal of 6 bases from V and 5 bases from J, the junction contained 9 bases not matched to a gene. CDR3 size: 14 residues. From germline, CDR1 is MDHEN and CDR2 SYDVKM. CDR3 bases: TGTGCCAGCAGCCCCGGGACAGCCAGAACTGAAGCTTTCTTT. Translation: CASSPGTARTEAFF.

The V gene is TRBV14, the J gene TRBJ2-5, with 8 bases that match TRBD1. The CDR3 contains 14 residues. CDR1 SGHDN and CDR2 FVKESK come from the germline V gene. Losses at the gene ends were 2 bases for V and 4 bases for J; bases not matched to a gene: 3. The chain's CDR3 is CASSQLGQGETQYF. CDR3 DNA sequence: TGTGCCAGCAGCCAACTTGGACAGGGAGAGACCCAGTACTTC.

V is TRBV18 and J is TRBJ2-7; D perhaps matches TRBD1 (5 bases). Germline lookup yields CDR1 KGHSH and CDR2 LQKENI. V was shortened by 3 bases and J by 7 bases, with 13 bases between the two germline ends. The CDR3 covers 13 residues. DNA of the CDR3: TGTGCCAGCTCACCCGACAGTTTGGGGGAGCAGTACTTC. Translating gives CASSPDSLGEQYF.

The genes are TRBV29-1 and TRBJ2-1, with D hard to call. This CDR3 contains 14 residues. The germline V and J ends were trimmed by 6 bases and 1 base, with 13 bases remaining between them. CDR1 SQVTM and CDR2 ANQGSEA come from the germline V gene. The CDR3 bases are TGCAGCGTCATGAGCGCGAGGTCCTACAATGAGCAGTTCTTC. Its translation: CSVMSARSYNEQFF.

The chain has TRBV5-4 and TRBJ2-5, with D perhaps TRBD2 (5 bases). The CDR3 has 15 amino acids. Germline CDR1 SGHNT, CDR2 YYREEE (reference sequence). Trimming removed 4 bases at V and 4 bases at J, with 17 bases between. The CDR3 DNA follows: TGTGCCAGCAGCGTTTACGTGCTAGGAGGAGAGACCCAGTACTTC. Its translation is CASSVYVLGGETQYF.

The chain links TRBV7-9 to TRBJ2-5, with TRBD2 identical over 7 bases. The CDR3 spans 15 residues. V shed 5 bases and J 9 bases; nucleotides not matched to a gene: 15. Germline V gene sequence: CDR1 SEHNR, CDR2 FQNEAQ (reference sequence). CDR3 sequence: CASSASGVTLEAQYF. In nucleotides, the CDR3 is TGTGCCAGCAGCGCAAGCGGGGTTACGCTGGAGGCCCAGTACTTC.

This clone was picked up one time. V is TRBV21-1 and J is TRBJ1-2. TRBV21-1 constitutes a pseudogene. The CDR3 length is 11 residues. The CDR3 here is CASTLGGGVTF. As DNA, the CDR3 is TGTGCCAGCACCCTAGGGGGGGGAGTCACCTTC.

The chain employs TRBV10-3 and TRBJ2-1; TRBD2 aligns across 7 bases. The CDR3 loop spans 14 amino acids. The germline V gene has CDR1 ENHRY and CDR2 SYGVKD. V shed 10 bases and J 7 bases; nucleotides not matched to a gene: 13. The CDR3 DNA reads TGTGCCAGCAGAATACCGGGACTATGGAATGAGCAGTTCTTC. Translated, it gives CASRIPGLWNEQFF.

The rearrangement uses TRBV6-5 and TRBJ2-2; 7 bases fit TRBD2. Germline CDR1 MNHEY, CDR2 SVGAGI. The length of the CDR3 is 16 residues. V shed 1 base and J 4 bases; nucleotides not matched to a gene: 6. CDR3 protein: CASSYFASGGTGELFF. DNA of the CDR3: TGTGCCAGCAGTTACTTCGCTAGCGGCGGCACCGGGGAGCTGTTTTTT.

The count of this clone is one. This chain links TRBV5-1 with TRBJ2-5; 7 bases align to TRBD1. The CDR3 is 16 residues long. Germline CDR1 SGHRS, CDR2 YFSETQ. Trimming cost V 0 bases and J 1 base; bases outside gene matches: 6. The DNA of the CDR3 is TGCGCCAGCAGCTTGGCCTATGGGACAGTCCAAGAGACCCAGTACTTC. Its translation: CASSLAYGTVQETQYF.

The rearrangement links TRBV5-1 to TRBJ2-1; TRBD1 might be the D (6 bases). The CDR3 covers 16 residues. V lost 0 bases and J lost 0, with 10 bases in between. Germline-derived CDR1 and CDR2 are SGHRS and YFSETQ. The CDR3 loop reads CASSLDQGSSYNEQFF. Written as DNA, the CDR3 is TGCGCCAGCAGCTTGGATCAGGGGAGCTCCTACAATGAGCAGTTCTTC.

This clone was counted a few times. The chain employs TRBV9 and TRBJ2-1, with TRBD2 matching over 8 bases. V was clipped by 6 bases and J by 8 bases; unmatched bases: 7. CDR1 SGDLS and CDR2 YYNGEE come from the germline V gene. This CDR3 has 13 amino acids. DNA for the CDR3: TGTGCCAGCAATGCGGGGGGCCGAGATGAGCAGTTCTTC. Amino acid sequence: CASNAGGRDEQFF.

This chain joins TRBV3-1 (or the pseudogene TRBV3-2) and TRBJ2-5, with D maybe TRBD2 (5 bases). CDR3 size: 14 residues. Per the germline V gene, CDR1 is LGHDT and CDR2 is YNNKEL (reference sequence). With 0 bases removed from V and 5 bases from J, the gap between germline ends came to 10 bases. CDR3 amino acids: CASSQDLTSETQYF. The CDR3 nucleotides read TGTGCCAGCAGCCAAGACCTAACTAGTGAGACCCAGTACTTC.

The V gene is TRBV3-1 (or the pseudogene TRBV3-2), the J gene TRBJ1-1; 7 nucleotides line up with TRBD1. Germline loops: CDR1 LGHDT, CDR2 YNNKEL (reference sequence). Trimming cost V 4 bases and J 0 bases; bases outside gene matches: 8. The CDR3 spans 16 residues. CDR3 region: CASSPSTGALNTEAFF. The CDR3 nucleotides are TGTGCCAGCAGCCCATCTACAGGGGCACTGAACACTGAAGCTTTCTTT.

The J gene is TRBJ2-1, the V gene TRBV5-1, with D possibly being TRBD2 (5 bases). Deletions cut 2 bases from V and 1 base from J, with 10 bases between. The V gene's germline CDR1 is SGHRS and CDR2 YFSETQ. The CDR3 is made up of 15 amino acids. The CDR3 DNA is TGCGCCAGCAGCTTTACCGGGGAGTCCTACAATGAGCAGTTCTTC. Translating it yields CASSFTGESYNEQFF. Full variable domain (outside the CDR3, taken from reference TRBV5-1 and TRBJ2-1): KAGVTQTPRYLIKTRGQQVTLSCSPISGHRSVSWYQQTPGQGLQFLFEYFSETQRNKGNFPGRFSGRQFSNSRSEMNVSTLELGDSALYLCASSFTGESYNEQFFGPGTRLTVL.

The chain joins TRBV9 to TRBJ2-1, with TRBD1 matching 7 bases. The germline gives CDR1 SGDLS, CDR2 YYNGEE. With V trimmed by 0 bases and J by 5 bases, 5 bases remained unmatched. The length of the CDR3 is 15 residues. This CDR3 is CASSVDPGQHNEQFF. DNA for the CDR3: TGTGCCAGCAGCGTAGATCCGGGACAGCACAATGAGCAGTTCTTC.

V gene TRBV7-9 combines with J gene TRBJ2-7, with TRBD1 matching 7 bases. V gave up 5 bases and J gave up 2 bases; unmatched junction bases: 6. CDR3 size: 14 residues. The germline gives CDR1 SEHNR, CDR2 FQNEAQ (reference sequence). CDR3 DNA sequence: TGTGCCAGCAGCAGCAGACAGGGCCCCTACGAGCAGTACTTC. This gives the protein CASSSRQGPYEQYF.

The V gene is TRBV23-1, the J gene TRBJ1-5, with TRBD1 as a possible D gene (6 bases). TRBV23-1 counts as an open reading frame of uncertain function. Trimming removed 4 bases from V and 6 bases from J, with 13 bases in between. The CDR3 extends over 14 amino acids. DNA for the CDR3: TGCGCCAGCAGTCGACAGGAAAGACCTCAGCCCCAGCATTTT. Translation gives CASSRQERPQPQHF.

The V call is TRBV2, the J call TRBJ1-2; D is uncertain. Germline loops: CDR1 SNHLY, CDR2 FYNNEI. Trimming pared 5 bases from V and 3 bases from J, leaving 16 bases between. CDR3 length equals 15 residues. In DNA, the CDR3 is TGTGCCAGCAGTTACGGGAGCCATAGTTACTATGGCTACACCTTC. Its translation is CASSYGSHSYYGYTF.

A note on this clone: A junction boundary mismatches the germline segment, possibly from a read error. The V and J genes are TRBV9 and TRBJ1-4; TRBD1 matches at 10 bases. Germline loops: CDR1 SGDLS, CDR2 YYNGEE. The CDR3 covers 16 residues. CDR3 amino acids: CASSVGLGQGFEKPFF. CDR3 nucleotides: TGTGCCAGCAGCGTAGGGTTGGGACAGGGGTTCGAAAAACCGTTTTTT.

V and J are TRBV10-1 and TRBJ2-4, with D maybe TRBD2 (5 bases). Looked up from germline, CDR1 is WNHNN and CDR2 is SYGVQD (reference sequence). The V end lost 3 bases, the J end lost 1 base, and 10 bases lay between the germline ends. CDR3 length: 15 residues. In DNA form, the CDR3 reads TGCGCCAGCAGTGATGCGGGTGAGGCCAAAAACATTCAGTACTTC. Its protein product is CASSDAGEAKNIQYF.

The chain combines TRBV7-2 with TRBJ2-1, with TRBD2 matching 12 bases. The CDR3 loop spans 18 amino acids. The germline gives CDR1 SGHTA, CDR2 FQGNSA. The V gene end was trimmed by 0 bases and the J gene end by 5 bases; junction bases not matched to a gene: 8. The DNA for the CDR3 is TGTGCCAGCAGCTTAGCAGCTAGCGGGGGGGCGACGCACAATGAGCAGTTCTTC. Translated: CASSLAASGGATHNEQFF.